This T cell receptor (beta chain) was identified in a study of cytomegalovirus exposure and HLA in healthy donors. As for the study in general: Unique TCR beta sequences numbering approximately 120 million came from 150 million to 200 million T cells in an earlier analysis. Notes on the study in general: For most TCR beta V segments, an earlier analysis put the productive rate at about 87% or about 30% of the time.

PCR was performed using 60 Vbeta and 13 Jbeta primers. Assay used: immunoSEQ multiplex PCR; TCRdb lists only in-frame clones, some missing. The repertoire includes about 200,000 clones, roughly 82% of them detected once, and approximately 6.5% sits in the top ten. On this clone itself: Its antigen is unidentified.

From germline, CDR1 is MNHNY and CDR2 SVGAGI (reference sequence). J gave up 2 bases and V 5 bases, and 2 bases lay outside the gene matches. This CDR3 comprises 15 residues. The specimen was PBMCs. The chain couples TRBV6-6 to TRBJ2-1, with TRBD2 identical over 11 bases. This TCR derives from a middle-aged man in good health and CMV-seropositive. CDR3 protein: CASSKLAGAYNEQFF. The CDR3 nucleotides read TGTGCCAGCAGTAAACTAGCGGGGGCCTACAATGAGCAGTTCTTC.